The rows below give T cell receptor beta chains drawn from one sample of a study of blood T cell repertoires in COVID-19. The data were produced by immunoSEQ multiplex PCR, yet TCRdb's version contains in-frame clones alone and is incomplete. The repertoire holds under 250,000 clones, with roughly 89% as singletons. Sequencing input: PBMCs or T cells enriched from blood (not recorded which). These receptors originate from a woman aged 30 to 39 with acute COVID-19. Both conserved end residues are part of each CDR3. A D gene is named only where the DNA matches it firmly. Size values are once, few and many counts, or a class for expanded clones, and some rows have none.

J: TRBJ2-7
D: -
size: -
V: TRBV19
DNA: TGTGCCAGTAGTGTTGGGGCCGGCTCCTACGAGCAGTACTTC
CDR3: CASSVGAGSYEQYF

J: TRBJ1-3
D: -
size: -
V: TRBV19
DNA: TGTGCCAGTAGTGTGAGCAGCGATTCTGGAAACACCATATATTTT
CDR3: CASSVSSDSGNTIYF

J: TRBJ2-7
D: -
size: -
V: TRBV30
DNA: TGTGCCTGGAGTGGCGGCGGGGAGCAGTACTTC
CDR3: CAWSGGGEQYF

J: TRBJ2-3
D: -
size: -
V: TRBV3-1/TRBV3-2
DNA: TGTGCCAGCAGCCCTTACACAGATACGCAGTATTTT
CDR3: CASSPYTDTQYF

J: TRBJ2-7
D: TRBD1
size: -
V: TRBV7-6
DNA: TGTGCCAGCAGCTTCTCGGGGACAGGGGCTACGGAGCAGTACTTC
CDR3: CASSFSGTGATEQYF

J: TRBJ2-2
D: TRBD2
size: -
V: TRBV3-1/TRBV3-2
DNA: TGTGCCAGCAGCCCGGGACTAGCTTGGGGGGGGACCGGGGAGCTGTTTTTT
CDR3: CASSPGLAWGGTGELFF

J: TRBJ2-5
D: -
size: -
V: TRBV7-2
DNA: TGTGCCAGCAGCTTAGAGGGGCGGGGTTGGACCCAGTACTTC
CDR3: CASSLEGRGWTQYF

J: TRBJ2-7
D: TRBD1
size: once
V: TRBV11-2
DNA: TGTGCCAGCAGCCGCGGACAGGCGAGCTCCTACGAGCAGTACTTC
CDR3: CASSRGQASSYEQYF

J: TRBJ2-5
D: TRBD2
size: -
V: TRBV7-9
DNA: TGTGCCAGCAGCCCCAGTACCGGGGGGGCCCAAGAGACCCAGTACTTC
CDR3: CASSPSTGGAQETQYF

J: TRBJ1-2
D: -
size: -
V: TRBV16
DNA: TGTGCCAGCAGCCCCGTCCAGGAGGGAGCCACGGGCTACACCTTC
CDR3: CASSPVQEGATGYTF

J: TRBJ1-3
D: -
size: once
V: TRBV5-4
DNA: TGTGCCAGCAGCTTGGGGGCCCCCGGTTTCTCTGGAAACACCATATATTTT
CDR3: CASSLGAPGFSGNTIYF

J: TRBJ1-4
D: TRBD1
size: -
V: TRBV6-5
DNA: TGTGCCAGCAGTTACGTCGGGACAGGGGGGGAAAAACTGTTTTTT
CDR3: CASSYVGTGGEKLFF

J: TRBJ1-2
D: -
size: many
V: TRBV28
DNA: TGTGCCAGCAGTACCTACAACTATGGCTACACCTTC
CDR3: CASSTYNYGYTF

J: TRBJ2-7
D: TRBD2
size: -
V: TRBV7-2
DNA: TGTGCCAGCAGCTGGATTAGCGGGGGGGCGGAAGAGCAGTACTTC
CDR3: CASSWISGGAEEQYF

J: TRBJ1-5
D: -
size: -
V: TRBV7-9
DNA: TGTGCCAGCAGCCCGTTACAGGGCAATCAGCCCCAGCATTTT
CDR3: CASSPLQGNQPQHF

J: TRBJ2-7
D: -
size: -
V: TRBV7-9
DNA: TGTGCCAGTTCAGGGGGGACCTACGAGCAGTACTTC
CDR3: CASSGGTYEQYF

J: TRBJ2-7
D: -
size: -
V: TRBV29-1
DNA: TGCAGCGTCGCCGGGACAGCCCAATTTCCCAGCGGGGGTTCAACCTACGAGCAGTACTTC
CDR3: CSVAGTAQFPSGGSTYEQYF

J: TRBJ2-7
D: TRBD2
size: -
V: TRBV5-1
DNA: TGCGCCAGCAGCTTCCCTAGCGGCACCTACGAGCAGTACTTC
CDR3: CASSFPSGTYEQYF

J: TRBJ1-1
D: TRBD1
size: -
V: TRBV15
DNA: TGTGCCACCAGCAGAGAGGGACAGGGGGCGAACACTGAAGCTTTCTTT
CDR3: CATSREGQGANTEAFF

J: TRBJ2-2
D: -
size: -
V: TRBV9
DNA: TGTGCCAGCAGCAAAGGAGGGGCCTCCACCGGGGAGCTGTTTTTT
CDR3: CASSKGGASTGELFF

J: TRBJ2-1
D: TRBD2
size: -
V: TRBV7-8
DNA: TGTGCCAGCAGCTTATTCGGGGGGAGAAACAATGAGCAGTTCTTC
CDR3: CASSLFGGRNNEQFF

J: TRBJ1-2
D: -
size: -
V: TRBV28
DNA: TGTGCCAGCACATTAAGGGGTTATGGCTACACCTTC
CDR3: CASTLRGYGYTF

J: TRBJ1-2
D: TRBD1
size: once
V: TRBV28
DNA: TGTGCCAGCAGCAGTGGGACAGGGGGCCACTATGGCTACACCTTC
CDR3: CASSSGTGGHYGYTF

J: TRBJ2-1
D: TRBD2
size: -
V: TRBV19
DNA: TGTGCCAGTAGTATTACGGGGGGCTCCTACAATGAGCAGTTCTTC
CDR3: CASSITGGSYNEQFF

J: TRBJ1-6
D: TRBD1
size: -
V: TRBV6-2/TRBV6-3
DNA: TGTGCCAGCAGTAGTGTTGAGGGGGCTTCACCCCTCCACTTT
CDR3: CASSSVEGASPLHF